This T cell receptor (beta chain) is drawn from a study of blood T cell repertoires in COVID-19. Study as a whole: The United States, Italy and Spain supplied acute and convalescent COVID-19 samples. T cells, B-cell-depleted T cells, or PBMCs supplied cDNA or gDNA.

Authors' methods: Using reference gene primer amplification, nucleated cell counts were estimated. Sequencing was performed with immunoSEQ multiplex PCR; in TCRdb, only in-frame clones are kept and a portion is missing. V and J calls and clone size are copied from that table; D and trimming were computed from the DNA. The sample carries about 210,000 clones, 88% recorded once. The sequenced sample was peripheral blood. The receptor comes from a young man with active or convalescent COVID-19.

The CDR3 coding sequence is TGTGCCAGTAGAAGCACAGGGGGCCACCAAGAGACCCAGTACTTC. Encoded protein: CASRSTGGHQETQYF. The chain joins TRBV19 to TRBJ2-5; 9 bases align to TRBD1. The CDR3 runs 15 residues. V was pared by 6 bases and J by 0 bases, with 5 bases of the junction left unmatched. In germline, CDR1 is LNHDA, CDR2 SQIVND (reference sequence).